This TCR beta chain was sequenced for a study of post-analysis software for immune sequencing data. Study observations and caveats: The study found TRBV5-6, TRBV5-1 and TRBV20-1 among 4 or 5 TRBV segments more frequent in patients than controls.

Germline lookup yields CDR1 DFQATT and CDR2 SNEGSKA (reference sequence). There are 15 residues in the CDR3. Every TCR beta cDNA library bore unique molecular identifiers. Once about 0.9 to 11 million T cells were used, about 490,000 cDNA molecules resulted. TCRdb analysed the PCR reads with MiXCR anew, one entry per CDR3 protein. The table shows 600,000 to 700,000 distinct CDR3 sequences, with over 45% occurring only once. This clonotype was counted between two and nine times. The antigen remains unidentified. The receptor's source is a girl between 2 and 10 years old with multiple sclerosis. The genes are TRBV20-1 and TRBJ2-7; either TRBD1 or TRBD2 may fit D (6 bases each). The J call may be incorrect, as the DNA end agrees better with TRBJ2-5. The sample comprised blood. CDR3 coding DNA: TGCAGTGCTCCCGGGGGCAGGGCGAATGGTGAGACCCAGTACTTC. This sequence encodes CSAPGGRANGETQYF.